The 29 T cell receptor beta chains below all came from one sample that was sequenced in a study of blood T cell repertoires in COVID-19. Using immunoSEQ multiplex PCR, the repertoire was profiled, and TCRdb retains in-frame clones only, with some absent. The sample contains over 80,000 clones, over 90% of which appear only once. Sample: peripheral blood. Every receptor here comes from a man between 60 and 70 years old with acute or convalescent COVID-19.

The chain is built from TRBV4-1 and TRBJ2-1; D perhaps matches TRBD1 (5 bases). Germline-derived CDR1 and CDR2 are MGHRA and YSYEKL. Trimming stripped 9 bases from V and 4 bases from J, with 10 bases between. The CDR3 sequence is 12 residues long. The CDR3: CASTDNYNEQFF. DNA for the CDR3: TGCGCCAGTACGGACAATTACAATGAGCAGTTCTTC.

The chain carries TRBV2 and TRBJ2-1, with 9 positions matching TRBD2. The length of the CDR3 is 16 residues. Trimming cost V 5 bases and J 0 bases; bases outside gene matches: 5. Germline-derived CDR1 and CDR2 are SNHLY and FYNNEI. CDR3 coding DNA: TGTGCCAGCAGTCATAGCGGGGGCCGCTCCTACAATGAGCAGTTCTTC. It translates to CASSHSGGRSYNEQFF.

CDR3: CASSLSQGFYQPQHF. The CDR3 nucleotides are TGTGCCAGCAGTTTGAGTCAGGGATTTTATCAGCCCCAGCATTTT. The rearrangement joins TRBV28 to TRBJ1-5; D may be TRBD1 (5 bases). In germline, CDR1 is MDHEN, CDR2 SYDVKM. CDR3 length: 15 amino acids. Trimming cost V 3 bases and J 5 bases, with 14 bases left between them.

The gene calls are TRBV27 and TRBJ1-5; D perhaps matches TRBD1 (6 bases). Germline V gene lookup returns CDR1 MNHEY and CDR2 SMNVEV (reference sequence). There are 15 residues in the CDR3. Trimming cost V 8 bases and J 5 bases, with 19 bases left between them. The CDR3 nucleotides are TGTGCCAGCCGGGACACCGGTATGGGCTATCAGCCCCAGCATTTT. It encodes CASRDTGMGYQPQHF.

V usage is TRBV2 and J usage is TRBJ2-7; 8 bases map to TRBD1. Germline V gene lookup returns CDR1 SNHLY and CDR2 FYNNEI. V lost 5 bases, J lost 1 base, and 1 base stayed unmatched. CDR3 length equals 13 residues. In nucleotides, the CDR3 is TGTGCCAGCAGTCAGGGGGCATCCTACGAGCAGTACTTC. Protein product: CASSQGASYEQYF. Filled out from reference TRBV2 and TRBJ2-7, the complete variable domain reads EPEVTQTPSHQVTQMGQEVILRCVPISNHLYFYWYRQILGQKVEFLVSFYNNEISEKSEIFDDQFSVERPDGSNFTLKIRSTKLEDSAMYFCASSQGASYEQYFGPGTRLTVT.

The J gene is TRBJ1-2, the V gene TRBV3-1 (or the pseudogene TRBV3-2), with a possible D match to TRBD1 (6 bases). The germline V gene encodes CDR1 LGHDT and CDR2 YNNKEL (reference sequence). Trimming took off 1 base at V and 11 bases at J, with 11 bases between the two ends. The CDR3 runs to 12 residues. CDR3 in DNA: TGTGCCAGCAGCCAAGGCAGGGGAGAGTACACCTTC. Translating gives CASSQGRGEYTF.

This chain joins TRBV10-3 and TRBJ1-1; weak D call: TRBD1 (6 bases). The CDR3 length is 15 residues. Per germline, CDR1 ENHRY and CDR2 SYGVKD. The V end lost 0 bases, the J end lost 0 bases, and 8 bases lay between the germline ends. The DNA for the CDR3 is TGTGCCATCAGTGAGTCGACAGGTTTGAACACTGAAGCTTTCTTT. This gives the protein CAISESTGLNTEAFF.

This chain uses TRBV6-2 or TRBV6-3 with TRBJ2-5; 8 bases fit TRBD2. V was pared by 6 bases and J by 5 bases, with 8 bases of the junction left unmatched. Germline values: CDR1 MNHEY, CDR2 SVGEGT. There are 14 residues in the CDR3. CDR3 loop: CASSHSGNGETQYF. CDR3 DNA: TGTGCCAGCAGCCATAGCGGGAACGGCGAGACCCAGTACTTC.

V and J are TRBV5-1 and TRBJ2-5; 9 nucleotides agree with TRBD1. The CDR3 is made up of 15 amino acids. V gave up 3 bases and J gave up 2 bases; unmatched junction bases: 5. Germline V CDR1 and CDR2: SGHRS, YFSETQ. CDR3 bases: TGCGCCAGCAGCTCCGGGACAGGGAGTCAAGAGACCCAGTACTTC. It specifies CASSSGTGSQETQYF. Full variable domain (rest looked up from reference TRBV5-1 and TRBJ2-5): KAGVTQTPRYLIKTRGQQVTLSCSPISGHRSVSWYQQTPGQGLQFLFEYFSETQRNKGNFPGRFSGRQFSNSRSEMNVSTLELGDSALYLCASSSGTGSQETQYFGPGTRLLVL.

This rearrangement joins TRBV7-2 to TRBJ1-4; no reliable D call. V was shortened by 7 bases and J by 3 bases, with 6 bases between the two germline ends. The germline gives CDR1 SGHTA, CDR2 FQGNSA. The length of the CDR3 is 12 residues. The DNA of the CDR3 is TGTGCCAGCACCTCGGCTAATGAAAAACTGTTTTTT. Encoded protein: CASTSANEKLFF.

The chain is built from TRBV10-3 and TRBJ2-3, with D perhaps matching TRBD1 (5 bases). The CDR3 has 11 residues. V lost 3 bases to trimming and J lost 9 bases, with 7 bases between them. In germline, CDR1 is ENHRY, CDR2 SYGVKD. The CDR3 sequence is CAISDQGTQYF. The CDR3, as DNA: TGTGCCATCAGTGACCAGGGCACGCAGTATTTT.

As concerns this clone: Its ends do not fully match the called genes, so a read error is possible. The V gene is TRBV12-5, the J gene TRBJ1-1, with 10 bases that match TRBD1. The CDR3 runs to 19 residues. Germline V gene lookup returns CDR1 LGHNT and CDR2 FRNRAP. CDR3 nucleotide sequence: TGTGCTAGTGGTTTTTTCCCCCCCCCGTCCGGGACAGGGGTCCCCACTCCCCATTTT. Protein sequence: CASGFFPPPSGTGVPTPHF.

The sample holds one count of this clone. J is TRBJ1-6 and V is TRBV9; TRBD1 matches 8 bases. V gave up 3 bases and J gave up 9 bases; unmatched junction bases: 8. The CDR3 loop spans 15 amino acids. The germline V gene has CDR1 SGDLS and CDR2 YYNGEE. DNA for the CDR3: TGTGCCAGCAGCGCCCGGACAGGGACTGGTTCACCCCTCCACTTT. Translated: CASSARTGTGSPLHF.

This clone has a single count. This rearrangement joins TRBV6-5 to TRBJ1-4; possibly TRBD1 for D (5 bases). Trimming removed 0 bases from V and 7 bases from J, with 9 bases in between. The germline V gene encodes CDR1 MNHEY and CDR2 SVGAGI. CDR3 length: 14 residues. CDR3 amino acids: CASSYSGGSEKLFF. CDR3 bases: TGTGCCAGCAGTTACTCGGGGGGGTCTGAAAAACTGTTTTTT.

This sequence joins TRBV7-8 and TRBJ1-6, with TRBD1 matching 9 bases. The CDR3 consists of 19 residues. With 1 base clipped from V and 7 bases from J, the junction kept 14 bases outside the gene matches. Germline V gene lookup returns CDR1 SGHVS and CDR2 FQNEAQ. The CDR3 coding sequence is TGTGCCAGCAGCTTAGTAGCGGGGGGGACAGGGAGGACAAATTCACCCCTCCACTTT. Its protein is CASSLVAGGTGRTNSPLHF.

The chain couples TRBV3-1 (or the pseudogene TRBV3-2) to TRBJ2-1; perhaps TRBD1 as D (5 bases). The CDR3 is made up of 16 amino acids. V was pared by 10 bases and J by 5 bases, with 24 bases between. Looked up from germline, CDR1 is LGHDT and CDR2 is YNNKEL (reference sequence). CDR3 nucleotide sequence: TGTGCCACCGCCATGGGGATAGGGGTGGTCCACAATGAGCAGTTCTTC. This translates into CATAMGIGVVHNEQFF.

This chain connects TRBV28 to TRBJ1-1; 7 nucleotides line up with TRBD1. After removal of 10 bases from V and 4 bases from J, the junction contained 12 bases not matched to a gene. The germline V gene encodes CDR1 MDHEN and CDR2 SYDVKM. The CDR3 is 14 residues long. The CDR3 DNA reads as TGTGCCACCACACAGGGGACTTGGGTCACTGAAGCTTTCTTT. It is translated as CATTQGTWVTEAFF.

The genes are TRBV25-1 and TRBJ2-7, with 8 nucleotides matching TRBD2. The CDR3 sequence is 14 residues long. Germline trimming cut 5 bases from V and 7 bases from J; bases unmatched to any gene: 10. CDR1 is MGHDK and CDR2 is SYGVNS in the germline V gene. The DNA for the CDR3 is TGTGCCAGCAGTCCGTTCAGCGGGAGTGGTGAGCAGTACTTC. It translates to CASSPFSGSGEQYF.

The V gene is TRBV28, the J gene TRBJ2-1; 7 bases are a match to TRBD2. V dropped 4 bases and J dropped 5; count of bases not matched to a gene: 11. The germline V gene encodes CDR1 MDHEN and CDR2 SYDVKM. The CDR3 is 16 amino acids. In DNA form, the CDR3 reads TGTGCCAGCAGTTCCCACGGGGCGGGAGTTGACAATGAGCAGTTCTTC. Protein sequence: CASSSHGAGVDNEQFF.

The J gene is TRBJ2-1, the V gene TRBV5-1, with TRBD2 matching over 11 bases. Germline loops: CDR1 SGHRS, CDR2 YFSETQ. The CDR3 has 15 amino acids. V lost 4 bases, J lost 9 bases, and 9 bases stayed unmatched. The CDR3 sequence: CASSPTSGVGSEQFF. The CDR3 region has the DNA TGCGCCAGCAGCCCGACTAGCGGGGTGGGGAGTGAGCAGTTCTTC.

The chain has TRBV6-1 and TRBJ1-3, with D perhaps matching TRBD1 (6 bases). The CDR3 is 16 residues long. V was pared by 2 bases and J by 4 bases, with 15 bases between. The V gene's germline CDR1 is MNHNS and CDR2 SASEGT. DNA for the CDR3: TGTGCCAGCAGTGAAACCCCCGGGACACCCGGAAACACCATATATTTT. It translates to CASSETPGTPGNTIYF.

The rearrangement links TRBV7-9 to TRBJ1-3, with D unclear. V lost 5 bases to trimming and J lost 4 bases, with 9 bases between them. Germline V gene lookup returns CDR1 SEHNR and CDR2 FQNEAQ (reference sequence). This CDR3 comprises 13 residues. CDR3 loop: CASSRVEGNTIYF. CDR3 sequence (DNA): TGTGCCAGCAGCCGCGTTGAAGGAAACACCATATATTTT.

CDR3 loop: CASSLEGQGPDTQYF. The DNA for the CDR3 is TGTGCCAGCAGCTTAGAGGGACAGGGACCAGATACGCAGTATTTT. The chain uses TRBV11-2 and TRBJ2-3; 9 nucleotides line up with TRBD1. This CDR3 is built from 15 residues. Germline CDR1 reads SGHAT; CDR2 reads FQNNGV. J lost 4 bases, V lost 0 bases, and 2 bases had no gene match.

The chain employs TRBV5-5 and TRBJ2-7; 7 nucleotides line up with TRBD1. Germline values: CDR1 SGHKS, CDR2 YYEKEE (reference sequence). Trimming removed 2 bases from V and 4 bases from J; junction bases left unmatched: 15. The CDR3 sequence is 17 residues long. Here the CDR3 reads CASSLSSRPDRWYEQYF. The DNA for the CDR3 is TGTGCCAGCAGCTTATCCTCTAGACCGGACAGGTGGTACGAGCAGTACTTC.

This clone was observed once. V usage is TRBV12-3 or TRBV12-4 and J usage is TRBJ1-4; TRBD1 might be the D (5 bases). CDR3 length equals 13 residues. V was cut by 6 bases and J by 8 bases, with 13 bases left in between. The CDR3 region is CASRWSGEEKLFF. CDR3 nucleotide sequence: TGTGCCAGCAGGTGGTCGGGGGAAGAAAAACTGTTTTTT.

J is TRBJ1-6 and V is TRBV6-6; TRBD1 matches at 11 bases. Germline V gene lookup returns CDR1 MNHNY and CDR2 SVGAGI (reference sequence). J gave up 8 bases and V 7 bases, and 10 bases lay outside the gene matches. This CDR3 contains 16 residues. CDR3 coding DNA: TGTGCCAGCACTAGAAAAGGGACAGGGGGTGATTCACCCCTCCACTTT. The encoded protein is CASTRKGTGGDSPLHF.

The chain recombines TRBV5-5 with TRBJ1-5; TRBD1 matches 7 bases. This CDR3 spans 16 amino acids. Germline V gives CDR1 SGHKS, CDR2 YYEKEE (reference sequence). V lost 6 bases and J lost 7; bases outside the gene matches: 16. The CDR3 DNA follows: TGTGCCAGCACCGAGGAGTACCGACAGGGAAACCAGCCCCAGCATTTT. Its translation is CASTEEYRQGNQPQHF.

This rearrangement joins TRBV6-5 to TRBJ2-5; no definite D call. The CDR3 has 15 amino acids. The germline V gene has CDR1 MNHEY and CDR2 SVGAGI. V was cut by 5 bases and J by 4 bases, with 17 bases left in between. The CDR3 sequence: CASSIGAVPRETQYF. CDR3 DNA: TGTGCCAGCAGTATAGGAGCAGTCCCACGAGAGACCCAGTACTTC.

This clone was counted a few times. V usage is TRBV24-1 and J usage is TRBJ2-7; TRBD2 aligns across 10 bases. In germline, CDR1 is KGHDR, CDR2 SFDVKD. This CDR3 is built from 12 residues. After removal of 12 bases from V and 7 bases from J, the junction contained 8 bases not matched to a gene. The CDR3 nucleotides read TGTGCCGCCGCTAGCGGGAGTAGTGAGCAGTACTTC. Residues: CAAASGSSEQYF.